This T cell receptor (beta chain) was profiled in a study of blood T cell repertoires in COVID-19 (dated by TCRdb to 2018 to 2021). Background on the whole study: Samples from collaborators originated in the United States, Italy and Spain and spanned both the acute and convalescent phases of COVID-19. Where available, HLA class I and class II types were obtained from metadata supplied by the sample provider rather than from assay-based typing. The material from the prospective study consisted of cDNA or gDNA derived from T cells, B-cell-depleted T cells, or PBMCs. Sample metadata almost always included a de-identified subject ID, COVID-19 status, age in years and sex. Subjects who had been exposed to COVID-19, were actively infected with it, or had recovered from it provided the deeply sampled blood TCRbeta repertoires that made up the dataset. The samples were drawn from two sources: the first 160 participants of the ongoing ImmuneRACE study, and 1,000 to 1,500 subjects contributed by 6 global collaborators. The repertoires were made available in a free public database intended to serve as a resource for research on the immune response to SARS-CoV-2.

CDR1 and CDR2, per the germline V gene, are MDHEN and SYDVKM. Trimming leaves V shorter by 7 bases and J shorter by 2 bases, with the junction holding 9 bases beyond the gene matches. From the cysteine up to the phenylalanine, the CDR3 has a length of 16 residues. This entry keeps only the CDR3 DNA: 48 bases, framed from base 1. TCRbeta CDR3 regions were amplified from genomic DNA by means of the immunoSEQ Assay, a bias-controlled multiplex PCR. The authors processed their data as follows. The number of nucleated cells in each sample was estimated by amplification of reference gene primers within the assay. To quantify the absolute abundance of each unique TCRbeta CDR3 rearrangement, sequence reads were collapsed and filtered. For each sample, productive Simpson clonality was calculated by taking the square root of Simpson's diversity index across productive rearrangements. TCRdb stores this immuneACCESS table with in-frame sequences only. Part of the clones is absent; in the studies checked, under half of the shortfall reflects unresolved V genes, and no reason is known for the rest. D and trimming come from the DNA, and the V and J calls and clone size come from that table. Present in this sample are about 150,000 clones, around nine tenths of which were seen just once. The top ten clonotypes cover 2.5% to 3% of the sample.

Collaborating institutions collected whole blood in K2EDTA tubes following their own protocols. Collaborator samples were shipped for TCRbeta analysis as frozen whole blood, isolated PBMCs, or DNA extracted from either sample type. Points the paper makes about the study in general: The quantity of clinical and demographic metadata differed by source and by participant and was supplied without curation.

On this clone: Its antigen is still unknown. No per-base quality is available; no much larger clone lies one base away.

Sequencing used peripheral blood. The clonotype comes from a man in his 60s with active or convalescent COVID-19. The V gene is TRBV28 and the J gene is TRBJ2-1, with 9 junctional bases fitting TRBD2. Here the CDR3 is given as CASKSNLAGPYNEQFF. The DNA is as follows: TGTGCCAGCAAGAGTAACCTAGCGGGGCCCTACAATGAGCAGTTCTTC.